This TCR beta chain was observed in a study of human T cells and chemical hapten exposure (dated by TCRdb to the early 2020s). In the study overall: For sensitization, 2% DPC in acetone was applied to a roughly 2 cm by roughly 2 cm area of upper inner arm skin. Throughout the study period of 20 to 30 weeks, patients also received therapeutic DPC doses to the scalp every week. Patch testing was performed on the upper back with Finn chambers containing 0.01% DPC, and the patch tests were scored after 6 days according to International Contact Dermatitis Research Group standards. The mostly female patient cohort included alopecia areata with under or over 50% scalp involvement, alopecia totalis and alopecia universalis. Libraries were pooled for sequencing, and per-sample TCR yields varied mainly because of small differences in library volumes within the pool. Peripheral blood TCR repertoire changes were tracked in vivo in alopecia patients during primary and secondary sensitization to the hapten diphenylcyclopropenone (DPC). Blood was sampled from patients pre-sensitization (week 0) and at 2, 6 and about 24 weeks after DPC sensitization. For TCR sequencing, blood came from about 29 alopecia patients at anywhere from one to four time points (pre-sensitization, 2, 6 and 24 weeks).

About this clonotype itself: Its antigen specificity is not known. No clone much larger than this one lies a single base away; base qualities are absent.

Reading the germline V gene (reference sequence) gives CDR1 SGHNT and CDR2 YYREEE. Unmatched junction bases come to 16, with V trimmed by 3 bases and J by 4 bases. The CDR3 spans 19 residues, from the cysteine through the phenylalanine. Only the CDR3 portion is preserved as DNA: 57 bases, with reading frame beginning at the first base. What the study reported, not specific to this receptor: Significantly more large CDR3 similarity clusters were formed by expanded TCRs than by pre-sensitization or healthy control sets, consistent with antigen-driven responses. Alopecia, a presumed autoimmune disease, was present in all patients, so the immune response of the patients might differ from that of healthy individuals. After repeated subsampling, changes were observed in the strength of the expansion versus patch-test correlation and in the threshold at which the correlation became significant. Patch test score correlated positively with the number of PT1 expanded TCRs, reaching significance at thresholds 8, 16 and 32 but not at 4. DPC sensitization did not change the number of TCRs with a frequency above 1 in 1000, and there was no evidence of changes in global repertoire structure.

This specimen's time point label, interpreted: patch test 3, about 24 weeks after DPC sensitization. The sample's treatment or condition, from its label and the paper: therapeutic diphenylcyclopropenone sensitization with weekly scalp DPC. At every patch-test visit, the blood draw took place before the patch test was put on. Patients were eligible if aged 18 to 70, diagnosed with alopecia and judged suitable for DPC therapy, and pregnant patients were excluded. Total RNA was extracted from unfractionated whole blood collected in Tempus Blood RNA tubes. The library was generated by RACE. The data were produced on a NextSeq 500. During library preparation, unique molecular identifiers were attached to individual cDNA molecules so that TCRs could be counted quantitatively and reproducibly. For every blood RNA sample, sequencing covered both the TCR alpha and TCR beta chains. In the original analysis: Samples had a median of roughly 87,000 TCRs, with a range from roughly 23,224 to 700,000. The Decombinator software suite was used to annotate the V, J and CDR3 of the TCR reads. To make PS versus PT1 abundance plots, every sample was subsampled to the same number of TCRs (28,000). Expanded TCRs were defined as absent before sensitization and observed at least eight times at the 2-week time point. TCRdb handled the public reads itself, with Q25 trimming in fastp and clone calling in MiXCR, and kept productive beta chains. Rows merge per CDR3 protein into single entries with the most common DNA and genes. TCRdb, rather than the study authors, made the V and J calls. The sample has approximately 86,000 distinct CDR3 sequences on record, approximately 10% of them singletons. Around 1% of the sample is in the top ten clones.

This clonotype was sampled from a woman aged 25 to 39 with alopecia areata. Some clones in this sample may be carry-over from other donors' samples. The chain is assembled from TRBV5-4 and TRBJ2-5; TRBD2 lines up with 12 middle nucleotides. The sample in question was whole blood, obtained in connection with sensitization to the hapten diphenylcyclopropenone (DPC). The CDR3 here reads CASSSYSWTSGAKRETQYF. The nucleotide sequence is TGTGCCAGCAGCTCCTACTCCTGGACTAGCGGGGCAAAACGAGAGACCCAGTACTTC. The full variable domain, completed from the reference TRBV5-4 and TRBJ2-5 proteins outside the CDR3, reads ETGVTQSPTHLIKTRGQQVTLRCSSQSGHNTVSWYQQALGQGPQFIFQYYREEENGRGNFPPRFSGLQFPNYSSELNVNALELDDSALYLCASSSYSWTSGAKRETQYFGPGTRLLVL.